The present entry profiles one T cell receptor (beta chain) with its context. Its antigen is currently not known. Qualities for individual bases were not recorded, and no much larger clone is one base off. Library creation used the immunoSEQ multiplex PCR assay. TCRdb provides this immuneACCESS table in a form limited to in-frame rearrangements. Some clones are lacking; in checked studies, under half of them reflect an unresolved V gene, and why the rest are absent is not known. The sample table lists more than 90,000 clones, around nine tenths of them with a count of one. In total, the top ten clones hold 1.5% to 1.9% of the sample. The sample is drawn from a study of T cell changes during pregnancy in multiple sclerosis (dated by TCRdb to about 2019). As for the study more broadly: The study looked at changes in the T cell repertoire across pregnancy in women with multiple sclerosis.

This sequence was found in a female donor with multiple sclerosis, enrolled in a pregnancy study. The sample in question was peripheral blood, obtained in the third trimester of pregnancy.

This receptor carries the CDR3 CASSRITGEDTEAFF. The bases are TGTGCCAGCAGCCGTATTACAGGGGAAGACACTGAAGCTTTCTTT. The chain was built from TRBV7-9 and TRBJ1-1; 7 of the junction bases match TRBD1. The cysteine opens and the phenylalanine closes a CDR3 of 15 amino acids. Kept here is only the CDR3 DNA, which spans 45 bases and is read in frame from base 1. Via the germline V gene (reference sequence), CDR1 is SEHNR and CDR2 FQNEAQ. V ends up 5 bases short and J 3 bases short, with an unmatched junction base count of 9.